One sample yielded the 20 T cell receptor beta chains listed below, sequenced in a study of post-analysis software for immune sequencing data. Whole-study results and caveats: Included in a set of five TRBV segments more frequent in patients than controls were TRBV5-6, TRBV5-1 and TRBV20-1.

Which antigens these TCRs recognize remains unknown. Unique-molecular-identifier-tagged TCR beta cDNA libraries were used. TCRdb reprocessed the PCR reads with MiXCR, giving one entry per CDR3 protein. The sample records about 770,000 distinct CDR3 sequences, 46% being singletons. The sample was blood. These receptors all stem from a girl between 5 and 17 years old with multiple sclerosis.

This chain joins TRBV15 and TRBJ1-2; the D is unclear. Germline CDR1 and CDR2: LNHNV and YYDKDF (reference sequence). The germline V and J ends were trimmed by 2 bases and 1 base, with 11 bases remaining between them. The CDR3 runs to 15 residues. The CDR3 DNA sequence: TGTGCCACCAGCAGACCTGACACGATTAACTATGGCTACACCTTC. Translation: CATSRPDTINYGYTF. Supplemented by reference TRBV15 and TRBJ1-2, the full variable domain reads DAMVIQNPRYQVTQFGKPVTLSCSQTLNHNVMYWYQQKSSQAPKLLFHYYDKDFNNEADTPDNFQSRRPNTSFCFLDIRSPGLGDTAMYLCATSRPDTINYGYTFGSGTRLTVV.

This clonotype was seen a handful of times. The chain is built from TRBV28 and TRBJ2-3, with 9 nucleotides matching TRBD2. Unmatched junction bases numbered 4, after V lost 5 bases and J lost 4 bases. Per the germline V gene, CDR1 is MDHEN and CDR2 is SYDVKM. The CDR3 covers 14 residues. The CDR3 region has the DNA TGTGCCAGCAGTATTAGCGGGAGAGCAGATACGCAGTATTTT. Translation gives CASSISGRADTQYF.

V usage is TRBV5-1 and J usage is TRBJ2-7; no definite D call. The CDR3 length is 16 residues. CDR1 SGHRS and CDR2 YFSETQ come from the germline V gene. V lost 0 bases and J lost 0, with 13 bases in between. DNA of the CDR3: TGCGCCAGCAGCTTGGCCTTGCAGACAAGCTCCTACGAGCAGTACTTC. Its translation is CASSLALQTSSYEQYF.

The rearrangement uses TRBV20-1 and TRBJ2-3, with TRBD2 matching over 11 bases. Per the germline V gene, CDR1 is DFQATT and CDR2 is SNEGSKA (reference sequence). J lost 2 bases, V lost 3 bases, and 10 bases had no gene match. The CDR3 contains 17 residues. In nucleotides, the CDR3 is TGCAGTGCTAGTGGCCTAGCGGGAGGAGCCCACACAGATACGCAGTATTTT. The encoded protein is CSASGLAGGAHTDTQYF.

This clonotype turned up a few times. V gene TRBV4-1 combines with J gene TRBJ1-2; 11 bases line up with TRBD1. V shed 0 bases, J shed 7 bases, and the junction held 4 bases outside the gene matches. Germline-derived CDR1 and CDR2 are MGHRA and YSYEKL. The CDR3 spans 15 residues. Here the CDR3 reads CASSQEGQGAGGYTF. The CDR3 nucleotides are TGCGCCAGCAGCCAAGAAGGACAGGGGGCTGGTGGCTACACCTTC.

Of note for this clonotype: A junction end diverges from the germline sequence, so it may reflect a read error. CDR3 protein: CAGSPTGRAYEQYF. CDR3 in DNA: TGTGCCGGCTCACCCACGGGACGAGCCTACGAGCAGTACTTC. The V and J genes are TRBV18 and TRBJ2-4; TRBD1 or TRBD2 may be the D gene (5 bases each). The tail of the sequence fits TRBJ2-7 better, so the J call may be wrong. The germline gives CDR1 KGHSH, CDR2 LQKENI. The CDR3 extends over 14 amino acids.

The chain combines TRBV6-1 with TRBJ2-7; D gene unclear. This CDR3 is built from 12 residues. Per the germline V gene, CDR1 is MNHNS and CDR2 is SASEGT. Trimming shortened V by 4 bases and J by 12 bases, and 16 bases separated the two germline ends. The CDR3 is CASSGANTDRYF. The CDR3 coding sequence is TGTGCCAGCAGTGGAGCCAACACGGATAGGTACTTC.

This clonotype was detected a few times. In nucleotides, the CDR3 is TGTGCCAGCAGCCAGTACCTCGGAGGTGGAGATACGCAGTATTTT. Its protein is CASSQYLGGGDTQYF. The rearrangement links TRBV5-5 to TRBJ2-3, with TRBD2 as a possible D gene (5 bases). This CDR3 comprises 15 residues. The germline V gene has CDR1 SGHKS and CDR2 YYEKEE (reference sequence). Between the trimmed V and J ends, which lost 4 bases and 5 bases, there was a span of 17 bases.

The chain has TRBV9 and TRBJ2-1, with 8 bases fitting TRBD2. Germline CDR1 and CDR2: SGDLS and YYNGEE. J lost 6 bases, V lost 3 bases, and 11 bases had no gene match. The CDR3 spans 16 residues. The CDR3 loop is CASSALGTSRSNEQFF. In DNA form, the CDR3 reads TGTGCCAGCAGCGCCCTAGGGACTAGTCGCTCCAATGAGCAGTTCTTC.

This clonotype was seen only a few times. The chain carries TRBV6-6 and TRBJ2-3; D is unresolved. Per the germline V gene, CDR1 is MNHNY and CDR2 is SVGAGI (reference sequence). V dropped 2 bases and J dropped 1 base, with 13 bases sitting between them. This CDR3 has 16 residues. The CDR3 DNA reads as TGTGCCAGCAGTTACCTTCGGCCAACGGGCACAGATACGCAGTATTTT. It translates to CASSYLRPTGTDTQYF.

This clonotype came up a few times. As DNA, the CDR3 is TGTGCCAGCAGCGTAGGAGTATACAATGAGCAGTTCTTC. Amino acids: CASSVGVYNEQFF. The chain carries TRBV9 and TRBJ2-1; D gene unclear. V was clipped by 0 bases and J by 4 bases, with 5 bases between them. Germline V gives CDR1 SGDLS, CDR2 YYNGEE. The CDR3 has 13 residues.

V and J are TRBV11-2 and TRBJ1-2; D ambiguous. Germline loops: CDR1 SGHAT, CDR2 FQNNGV. Trimming shortened V by 5 bases and J by 0 bases, and 16 bases separated the two germline ends. CDR3 size: 16 residues. This CDR3 reads CASSRDAPLPNYGYTF. CDR3 DNA: TGTGCCAGCAGCCGCGATGCCCCTCTCCCTAACTATGGCTACACCTTC.

This clonotype was detected only a few times. The rearrangement joins TRBV10-3 to TRBJ2-7, with D perhaps TRBD2 (6 bases). CDR1 ENHRY and CDR2 SYGVKD come from the germline V gene. The CDR3 is made up of 12 amino acids. The V end lost 8 bases, the J end lost 7 bases, and 15 bases lay between the germline ends. CDR3 loop: CAIRVRDNEQYF. The CDR3 coding sequence is TGTGCCATCCGTGTGCGGGATAATGAGCAGTACTTC.

The chain combines TRBV12-3 or TRBV12-4 with TRBJ2-1; 11 bases match TRBD2. V was clipped by 6 bases and J by 2 bases; unmatched bases: 6. The CDR3 runs 16 residues. The CDR3 loop reads CASSTLAGGAYNEQFF. DNA of the CDR3: TGTGCCAGCAGCACCCTAGCGGGAGGTGCCTACAATGAGCAGTTCTTC.

This clonotype has a handful of counts. This rearrangement joins TRBV27 to TRBJ2-3; D is possibly TRBD1 (6 bases). This CDR3 has 14 amino acids. Germline V CDR1 and CDR2: MNHEY, SMNVEV (reference sequence). With 7 bases removed from V and 14 bases from J, the gap between germline ends came to 25 bases. This chain's CDR3 is CASTPGWTQGLRYF. CDR3 DNA sequence: TGTGCCAGCACCCCCGGCTGGACCCAGGGGTTGCGGTATTTT.

About this clonotype: The missing conserved phenylalanine or tryptophan at the end of this CDR3 makes a read error likely. This rearrangement joins TRBV7-6 to TRBJ2-1; D is unclear. In germline, CDR1 is SGHVS, CDR2 FNYEAQ. CDR3 size: 14 residues. This CDR3 reads CACSLGNFDNEQFV. The CDR3, as DNA: TGTGCCTGCAGCTTAGGGAACTTCGATAATGAGCAGTTCGTC.

The chain carries TRBV14 and TRBJ2-6; either TRBD1 or TRBD2 may supply D (5 bases each). In germline, CDR1 is SGHDN, CDR2 FVKESK. Trimming stripped 4 bases from V and 0 bases from J, with 16 bases between. CDR3 length equals 18 residues. CDR3 amino acids: CASSPLGVGVSGANVLTF. The CDR3 nucleotides read TGTGCCAGCAGCCCCCTCGGGGTGGGGGTCTCTGGGGCCAACGTCCTGACTTTC. The variable domain in full, with the rest retrieved from reference TRBV14 and TRBJ2-6, is EAGVTQFPSHSVIEKGQTVTLRCDPISGHDNLYWYRRVMGKEIKFLLHFVKESKQDESGMPNNRFLAERTGGTYSTLKVQPAELEDSGVYFCASSPLGVGVSGANVLTFGAGSRLTVL.

This clonotype was detected only a few times. CDR3 in amino acids: CASSSRPAEQFF. Here the CDR3 DNA reads TGTGCCAGCAGTTCCAGGCCGGCCGAGCAGTTCTTC. V and J are TRBV7-9 and TRBJ2-1; D is undetermined. Trimming took off 6 bases at V and 10 bases at J, with 13 bases between the two ends. The V gene's germline CDR1 is SEHNR and CDR2 FQNEAQ (reference sequence). CDR3 length: 12 amino acids.

The chain couples TRBV7-9 to TRBJ2-7; D might be TRBD1 (6 bases). Germline CDR1 is SEHNR and CDR2 is FQNEAQ (reference sequence). There are 16 residues in the CDR3. Trimming pared 4 bases from V and 2 bases from J, leaving 18 bases between. The CDR3 nucleotides are TGTGCCAGCAGCTCCCTTGGGGGCGTAAACACCTACGAGCAGTACTTC. Its protein product is CASSSLGGVNTYEQYF.

This clonotype has a handful of counts. The V and J genes are TRBV29-1 and TRBJ1-5; weak D call: TRBD1 (6 bases). This CDR3 is built from 13 residues. Deletions cut 6 bases from V and 6 bases from J, with 15 bases between. Germline V CDR1 and CDR2: SQVTM, ANQGSEA. As DNA, the CDR3 is TGCAGCGTGGGGGCGGGAGGGGCTCAGCCCCAGCATTTT. This gives the protein CSVGAGGAQPQHF.